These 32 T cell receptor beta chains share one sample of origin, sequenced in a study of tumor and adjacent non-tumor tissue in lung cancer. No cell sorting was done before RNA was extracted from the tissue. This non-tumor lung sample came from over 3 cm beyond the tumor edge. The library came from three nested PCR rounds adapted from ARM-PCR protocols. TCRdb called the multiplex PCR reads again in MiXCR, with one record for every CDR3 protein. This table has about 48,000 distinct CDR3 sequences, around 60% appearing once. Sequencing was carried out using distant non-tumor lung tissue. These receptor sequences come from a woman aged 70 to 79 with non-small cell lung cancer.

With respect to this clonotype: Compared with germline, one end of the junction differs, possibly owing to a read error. Here the CDR3 reads CASSFPPLQYPYNEQFF. The DNA of the CDR3 is TGTGCCAGTAGCTTTCCCCCGTTGCAGTACCCCTACAATGAGCAGTTCTTC. This sequence joins TRBV11-1 and TRBJ2-1; no definite D call. The germline gives CDR1 SGHAT, CDR2 FQDESV (reference sequence). This CDR3 has 17 residues.

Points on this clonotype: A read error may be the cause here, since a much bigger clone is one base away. Written as DNA, the CDR3 is TGTGCCAGCAGTTTGTCAAGGTACAAGCAGTACTTC. Its protein is CASSLSRYKQYF. V usage is TRBV28 and J usage is TRBJ2-7; D is unclear. CDR3 length equals 12 residues. The germline V gene has CDR1 MDHEN and CDR2 SYDVKM. V dropped 3 bases and J dropped 8 bases, with 11 bases sitting between them.

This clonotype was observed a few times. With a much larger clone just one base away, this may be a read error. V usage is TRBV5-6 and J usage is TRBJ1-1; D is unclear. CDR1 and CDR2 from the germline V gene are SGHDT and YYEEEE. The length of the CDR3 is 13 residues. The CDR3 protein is CSSSLFSDTEAFF. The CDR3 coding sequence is TGTTCCAGCAGCCTATTTTCGGACACTGAAGCTTTCTTT.

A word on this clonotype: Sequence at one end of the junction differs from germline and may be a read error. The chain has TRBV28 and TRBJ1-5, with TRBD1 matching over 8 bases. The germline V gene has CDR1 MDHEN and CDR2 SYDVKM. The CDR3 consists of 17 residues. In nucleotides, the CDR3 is TGTGTCAGCAGTCCCTCGGGACAGGACTATACCAATCAGCCCCAGCATTTT. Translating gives CVSSPSGQDYTNQPQHF.

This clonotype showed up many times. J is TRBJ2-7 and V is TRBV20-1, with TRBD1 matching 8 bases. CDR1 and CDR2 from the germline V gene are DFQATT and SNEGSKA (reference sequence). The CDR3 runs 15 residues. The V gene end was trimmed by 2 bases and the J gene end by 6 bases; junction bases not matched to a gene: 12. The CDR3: CSARSGRQGLGEQYF. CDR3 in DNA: TGCAGTGCTAGATCCGGTCGACAGGGGCTGGGCGAGCAGTACTTC.

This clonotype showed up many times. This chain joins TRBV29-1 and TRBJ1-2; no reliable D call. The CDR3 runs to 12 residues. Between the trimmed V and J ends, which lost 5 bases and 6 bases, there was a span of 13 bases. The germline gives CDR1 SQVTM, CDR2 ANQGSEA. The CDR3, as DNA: TGCAGCGTTCACGCCAGCGGGGATGGCTACACCTTC. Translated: CSVHASGDGYTF.

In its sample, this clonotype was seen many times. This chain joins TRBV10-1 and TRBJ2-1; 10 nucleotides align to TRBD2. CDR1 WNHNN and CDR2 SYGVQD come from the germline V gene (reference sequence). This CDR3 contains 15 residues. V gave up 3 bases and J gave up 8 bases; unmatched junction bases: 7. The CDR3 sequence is CASSDWSSGSYEQFF. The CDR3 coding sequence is TGCGCCAGCAGTGATTGGTCTAGCGGGAGCTATGAGCAGTTCTTC.

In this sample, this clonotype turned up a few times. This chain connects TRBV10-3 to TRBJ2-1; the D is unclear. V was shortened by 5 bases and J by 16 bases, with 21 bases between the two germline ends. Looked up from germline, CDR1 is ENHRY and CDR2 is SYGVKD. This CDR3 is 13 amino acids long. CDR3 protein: CAISPSPASGSFF. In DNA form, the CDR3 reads TGTGCCATCAGTCCCAGCCCCGCTAGTGGGTCATTCTTC.

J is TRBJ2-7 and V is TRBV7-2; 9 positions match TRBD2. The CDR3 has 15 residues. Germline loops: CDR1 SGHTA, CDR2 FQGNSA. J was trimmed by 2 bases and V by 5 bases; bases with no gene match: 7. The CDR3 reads CASSPGLARAYEQYF. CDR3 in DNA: TGTGCCAGCAGCCCCGGACTAGCGAGAGCCTACGAGCAGTACTTC.

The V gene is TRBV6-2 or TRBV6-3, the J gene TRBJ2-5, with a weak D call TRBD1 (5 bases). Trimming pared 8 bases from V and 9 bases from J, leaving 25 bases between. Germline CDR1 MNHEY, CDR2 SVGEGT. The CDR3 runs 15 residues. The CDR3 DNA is TGTGCCAGCCGACAGACGACAAGGTCACAACGGGCCCAGTACTTC. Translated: CASRQTTRSQRAQYF.

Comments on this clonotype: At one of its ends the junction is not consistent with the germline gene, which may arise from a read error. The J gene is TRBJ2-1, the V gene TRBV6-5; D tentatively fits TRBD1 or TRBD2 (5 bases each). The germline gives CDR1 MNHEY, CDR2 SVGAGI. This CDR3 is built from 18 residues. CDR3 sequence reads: CVSSYTSTRGVIYNEQFF. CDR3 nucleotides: TGTGTCAGCAGTTACACGAGTACTAGAGGGGTTATTTACAATGAGCAGTTCTTC.

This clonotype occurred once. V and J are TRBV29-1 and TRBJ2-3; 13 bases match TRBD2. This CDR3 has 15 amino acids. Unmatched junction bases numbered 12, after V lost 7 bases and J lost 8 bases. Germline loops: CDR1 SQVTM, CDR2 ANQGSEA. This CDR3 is CSAVGLAGVPGTQYF. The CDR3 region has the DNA TGCAGCGCTGTAGGACTAGCGGGAGTGCCAGGTACGCAGTATTTT.

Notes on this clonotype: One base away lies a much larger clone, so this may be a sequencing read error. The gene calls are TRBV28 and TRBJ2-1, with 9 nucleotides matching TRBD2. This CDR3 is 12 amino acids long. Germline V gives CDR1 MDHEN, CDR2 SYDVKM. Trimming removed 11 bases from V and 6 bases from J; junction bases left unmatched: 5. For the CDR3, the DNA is TGTGCCGAGCGGGAGGACCGCAATGAGCAGTTCTTC. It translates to CAEREDRNEQFF.

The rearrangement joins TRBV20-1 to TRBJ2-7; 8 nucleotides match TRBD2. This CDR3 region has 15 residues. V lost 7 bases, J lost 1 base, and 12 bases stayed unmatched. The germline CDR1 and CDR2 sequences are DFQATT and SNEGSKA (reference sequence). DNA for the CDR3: TGCAGTGTTCACCACACTAGCGGAGGATCCTACGAGCAGTACTTC. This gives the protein CSVHHTSGGSYEQYF.

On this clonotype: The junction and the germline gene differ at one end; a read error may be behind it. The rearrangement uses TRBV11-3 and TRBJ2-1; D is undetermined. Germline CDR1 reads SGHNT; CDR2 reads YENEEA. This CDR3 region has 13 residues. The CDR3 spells CTSNLPYHNEQFF. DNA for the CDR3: TGTACCAGCAACTTACCCTATCACAATGAGCAGTTCTTC.

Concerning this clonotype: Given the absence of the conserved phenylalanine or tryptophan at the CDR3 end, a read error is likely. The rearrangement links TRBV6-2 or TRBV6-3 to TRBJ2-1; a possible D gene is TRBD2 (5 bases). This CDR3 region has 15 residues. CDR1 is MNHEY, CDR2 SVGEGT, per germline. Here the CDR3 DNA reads TGTGCTAGCAGTTACTCGGCTAGCCGCATCTATGAGCAGTTCTTA. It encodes CASSYSASRIYEQFL.

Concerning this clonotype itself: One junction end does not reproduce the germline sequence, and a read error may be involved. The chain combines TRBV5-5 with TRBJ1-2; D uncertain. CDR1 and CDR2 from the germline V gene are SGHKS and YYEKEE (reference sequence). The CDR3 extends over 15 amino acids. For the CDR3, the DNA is TGTACCAGCAGCTTTGCCTGGACTAAGCTCTATGGCTACACCTTC. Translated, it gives CTSSFAWTKLYGYTF.

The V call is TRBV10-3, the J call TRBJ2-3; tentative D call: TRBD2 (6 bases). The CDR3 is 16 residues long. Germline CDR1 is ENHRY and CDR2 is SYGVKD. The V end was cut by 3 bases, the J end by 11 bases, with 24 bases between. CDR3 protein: CAISDERAGTRGMQYF. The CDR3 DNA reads TGTGCCATCAGTGATGAGCGGGCCGGTACTAGAGGTATGCAGTATTTT.

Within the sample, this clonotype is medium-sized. CDR3: CSVEYTYYNEQFF. CDR3 sequence (DNA): TGCAGCGTTGAATACACCTACTACAATGAGCAGTTCTTC. The chain links TRBV29-1 to TRBJ2-1; D is ambiguous. The CDR3 sequence is 13 residues long. Trimming cost V 2 bases and J 3 bases, with 8 bases left between them. In germline, CDR1 is SQVTM, CDR2 ANQGSEA.

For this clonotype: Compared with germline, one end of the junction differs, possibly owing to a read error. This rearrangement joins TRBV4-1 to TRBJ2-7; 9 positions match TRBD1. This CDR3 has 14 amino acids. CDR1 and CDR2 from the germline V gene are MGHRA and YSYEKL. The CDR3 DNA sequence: TGTGCCAACAACCAGGGACAGGGTCCTTACGAGCAGTACTTC. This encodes CANNQGQGPYEQYF.

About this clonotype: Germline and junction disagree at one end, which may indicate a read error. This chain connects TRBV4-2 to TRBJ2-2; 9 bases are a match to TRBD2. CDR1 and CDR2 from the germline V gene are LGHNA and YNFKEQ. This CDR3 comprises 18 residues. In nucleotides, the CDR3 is TGTGCCGGCAGTCAAGAGTTAGCGGGAGCCGCGGACACCGGGGAGCTGTTTTTT. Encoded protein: CAGSQELAGAADTGELFF.

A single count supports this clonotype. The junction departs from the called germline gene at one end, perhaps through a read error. The CDR3 nucleotides are TGTGCCAGCAACTTAGGAGGGCGTGGCACTGAAGCTTTCTTT. Protein: CASNLGGRGTEAFF. V is TRBV7-9 and J is TRBJ1-1; no clear D gene. The V gene's germline CDR1 is SEHNR and CDR2 FQNEAQ (reference sequence). The CDR3 runs to 14 residues.

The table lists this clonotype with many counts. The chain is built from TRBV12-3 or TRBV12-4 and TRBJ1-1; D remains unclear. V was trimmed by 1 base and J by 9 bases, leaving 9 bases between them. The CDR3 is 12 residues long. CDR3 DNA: TGTGCCAGCAGTTTAGAGTCAGCCAAAGCTTTCTTT. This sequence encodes CASSLESAKAFF.

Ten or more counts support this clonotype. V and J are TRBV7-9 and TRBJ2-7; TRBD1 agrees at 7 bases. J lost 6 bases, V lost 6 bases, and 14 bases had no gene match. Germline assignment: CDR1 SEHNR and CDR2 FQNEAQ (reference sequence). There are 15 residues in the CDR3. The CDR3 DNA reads TGTGCCAGCAGTCTGTCCGGGACAGAGGGGCTCGAGCAGTACTTC. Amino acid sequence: CASSLSGTEGLEQYF.

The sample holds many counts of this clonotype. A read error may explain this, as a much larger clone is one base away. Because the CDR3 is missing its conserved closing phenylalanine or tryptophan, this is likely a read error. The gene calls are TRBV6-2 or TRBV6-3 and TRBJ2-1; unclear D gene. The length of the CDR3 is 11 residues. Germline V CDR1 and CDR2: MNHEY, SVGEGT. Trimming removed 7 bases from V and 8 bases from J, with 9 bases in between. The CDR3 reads CASTLGHEQFL. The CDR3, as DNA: TGTGCCAGCACTCTAGGCCATGAGCAGTTCCTC.

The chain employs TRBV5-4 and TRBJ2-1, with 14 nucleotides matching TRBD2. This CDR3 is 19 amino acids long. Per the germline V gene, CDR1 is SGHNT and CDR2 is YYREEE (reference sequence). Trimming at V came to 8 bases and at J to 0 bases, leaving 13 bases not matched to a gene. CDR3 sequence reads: CASGMGLAGDLSSYNEQFF. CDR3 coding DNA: TGTGCCAGTGGCATGGGACTAGCGGGAGACTTAAGCTCCTACAATGAGCAGTTCTTC.

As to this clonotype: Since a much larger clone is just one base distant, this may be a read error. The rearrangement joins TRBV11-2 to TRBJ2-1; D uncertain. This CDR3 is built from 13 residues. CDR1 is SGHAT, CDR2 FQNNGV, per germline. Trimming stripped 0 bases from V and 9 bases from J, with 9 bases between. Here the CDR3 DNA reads TGTGCCAGCAGCTTAGAGGTGGGGTGTGAGCAGTTCTTC. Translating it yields CASSLEVGCEQFF.

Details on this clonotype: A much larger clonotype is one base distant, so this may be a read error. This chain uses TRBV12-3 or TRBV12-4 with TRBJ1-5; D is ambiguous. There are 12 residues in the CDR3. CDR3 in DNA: TGTACCAGCAGTTTACGTCCTGAGCCCCAGCATTTT. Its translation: CTSSLRPEPQHF.

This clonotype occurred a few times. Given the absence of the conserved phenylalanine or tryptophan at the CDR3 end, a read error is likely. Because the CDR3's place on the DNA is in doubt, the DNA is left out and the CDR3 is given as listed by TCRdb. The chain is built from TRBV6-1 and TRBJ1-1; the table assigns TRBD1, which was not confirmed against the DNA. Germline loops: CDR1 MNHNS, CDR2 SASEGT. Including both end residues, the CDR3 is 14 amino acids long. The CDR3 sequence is CASSFGTGGTEAYY.

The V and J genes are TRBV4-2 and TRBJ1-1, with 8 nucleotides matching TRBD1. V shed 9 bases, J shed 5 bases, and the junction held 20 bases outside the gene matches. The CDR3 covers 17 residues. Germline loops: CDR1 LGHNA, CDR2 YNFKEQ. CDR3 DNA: TGTGCCAGTATCCAACTCGCAACAGGGGGTTTGGAGACTGAAGCTTTCTTT. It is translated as CASIQLATGGLETEAFF.

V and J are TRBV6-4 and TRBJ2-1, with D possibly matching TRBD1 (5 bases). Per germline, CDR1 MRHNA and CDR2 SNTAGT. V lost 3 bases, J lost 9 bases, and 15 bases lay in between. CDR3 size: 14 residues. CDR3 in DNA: TGTGCCAGCAGTGAGGGTACCACAAGGGGTGAGCAGTTCTTC. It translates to CASSEGTTRGEQFF.

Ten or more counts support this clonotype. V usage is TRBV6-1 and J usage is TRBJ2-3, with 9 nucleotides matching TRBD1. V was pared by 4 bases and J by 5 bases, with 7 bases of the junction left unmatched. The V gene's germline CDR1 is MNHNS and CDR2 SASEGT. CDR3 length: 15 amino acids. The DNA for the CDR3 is TGTGCCAGCAGTGTCAACCGGGACAGGGTAGATACGCAGTATTTT. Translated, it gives CASSVNRDRVDTQYF.